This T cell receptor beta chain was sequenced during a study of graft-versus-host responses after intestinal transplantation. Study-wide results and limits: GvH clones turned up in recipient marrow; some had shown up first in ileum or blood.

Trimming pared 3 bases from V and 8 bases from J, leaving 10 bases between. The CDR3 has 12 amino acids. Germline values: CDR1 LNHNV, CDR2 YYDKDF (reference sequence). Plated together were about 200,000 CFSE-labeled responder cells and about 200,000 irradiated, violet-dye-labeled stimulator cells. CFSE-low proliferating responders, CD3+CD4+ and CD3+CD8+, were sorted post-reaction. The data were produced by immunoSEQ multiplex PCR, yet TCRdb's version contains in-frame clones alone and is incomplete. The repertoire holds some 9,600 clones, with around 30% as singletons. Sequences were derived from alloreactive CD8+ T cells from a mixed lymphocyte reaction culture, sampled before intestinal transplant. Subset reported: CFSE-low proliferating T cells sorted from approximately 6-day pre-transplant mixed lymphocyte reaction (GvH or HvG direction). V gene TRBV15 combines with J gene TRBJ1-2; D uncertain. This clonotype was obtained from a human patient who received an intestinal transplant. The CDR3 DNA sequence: TGTGCCACCAGCAGTAACCTCGGGGGCTACACCTTC. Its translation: CATSSNLGGYTF.